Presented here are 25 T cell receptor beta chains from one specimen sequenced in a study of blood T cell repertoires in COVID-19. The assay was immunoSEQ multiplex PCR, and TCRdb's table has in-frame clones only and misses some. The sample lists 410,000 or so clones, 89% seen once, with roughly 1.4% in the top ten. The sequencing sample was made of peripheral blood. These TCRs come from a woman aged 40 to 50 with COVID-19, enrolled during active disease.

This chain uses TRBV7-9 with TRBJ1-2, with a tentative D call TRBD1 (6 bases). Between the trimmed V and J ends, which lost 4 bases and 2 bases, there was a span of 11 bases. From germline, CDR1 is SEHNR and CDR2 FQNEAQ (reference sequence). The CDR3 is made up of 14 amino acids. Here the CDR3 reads CASSSLDRNYGYTF. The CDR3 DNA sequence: TGTGCCAGCAGCTCCCTAGACAGGAACTATGGCTACACCTTC.

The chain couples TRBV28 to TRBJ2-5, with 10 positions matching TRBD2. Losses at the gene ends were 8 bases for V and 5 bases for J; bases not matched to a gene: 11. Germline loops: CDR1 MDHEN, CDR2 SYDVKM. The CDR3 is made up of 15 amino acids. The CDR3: CASGSGGAGLETQYF. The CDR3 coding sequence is TGTGCCAGCGGGAGCGGGGGGGCCGGGTTGGAGACCCAGTACTTC. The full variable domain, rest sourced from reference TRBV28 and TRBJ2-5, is DVKVTQSSRYLVKRTGEKVFLECVQDMDHENMFWYRQDPGLGLRLIYFSYDVKMKEKGDIPEGYSVSREKKERFSLILESASTNQTSMYLCASGSGGAGLETQYFGPGTRLLVL.

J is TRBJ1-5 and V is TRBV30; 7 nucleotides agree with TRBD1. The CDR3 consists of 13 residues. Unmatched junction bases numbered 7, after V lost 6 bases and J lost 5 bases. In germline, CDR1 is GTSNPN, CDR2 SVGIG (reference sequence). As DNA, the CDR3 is TGTGCCTGCGCGACAGGGCTCGATCAGCCCCAGCATTTT. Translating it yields CACATGLDQPQHF.

The CDR3 region is CSASPLPAGFTQYF. The CDR3 bases are TGCAGTGCTAGTCCCCTACCGGCAGGGTTTACGCAGTATTTT. The chain links TRBV20-1 to TRBJ2-3; the D gene is possibly TRBD1 (5 bases). Trimming cost V 3 bases and J 8 bases, with 18 bases left between them. Germline values: CDR1 DFQATT, CDR2 SNEGSKA (reference sequence). The CDR3 contains 14 residues.

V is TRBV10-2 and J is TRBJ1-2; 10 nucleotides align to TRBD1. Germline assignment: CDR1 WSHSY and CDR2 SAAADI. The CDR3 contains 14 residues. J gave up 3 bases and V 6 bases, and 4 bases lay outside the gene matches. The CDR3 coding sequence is TGCGCCAGCAGCCGGACAGGGGGGGACTATGGCTACACCTTC. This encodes CASSRTGGDYGYTF.

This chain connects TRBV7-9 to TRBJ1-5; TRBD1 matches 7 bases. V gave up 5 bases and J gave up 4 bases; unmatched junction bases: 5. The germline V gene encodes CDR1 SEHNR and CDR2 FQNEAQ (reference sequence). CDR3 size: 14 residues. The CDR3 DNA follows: TGTGCCAGCAGCCCGACGACAGGGAATCAGCCCCAGCATTTT. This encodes CASSPTTGNQPQHF.

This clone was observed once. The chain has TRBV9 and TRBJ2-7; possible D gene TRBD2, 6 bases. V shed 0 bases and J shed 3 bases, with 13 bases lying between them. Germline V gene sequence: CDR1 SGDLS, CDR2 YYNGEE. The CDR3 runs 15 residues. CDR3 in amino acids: CASSVDGGNIYEQYF. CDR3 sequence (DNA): TGTGCCAGCAGCGTAGACGGCGGGAATATCTACGAGCAGTACTTC.

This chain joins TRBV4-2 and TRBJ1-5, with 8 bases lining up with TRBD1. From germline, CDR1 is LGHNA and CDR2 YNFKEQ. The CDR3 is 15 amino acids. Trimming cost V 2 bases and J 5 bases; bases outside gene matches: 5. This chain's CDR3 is CASSQTPTGDQPQHF. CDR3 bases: TGTGCCAGCAGCCAAACCCCGACAGGGGATCAGCCCCAGCATTTT.

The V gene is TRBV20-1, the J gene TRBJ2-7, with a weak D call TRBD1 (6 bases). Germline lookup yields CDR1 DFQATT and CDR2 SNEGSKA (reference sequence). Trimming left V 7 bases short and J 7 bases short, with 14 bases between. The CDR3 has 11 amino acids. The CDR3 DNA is TGCAGTGTTCAGGGGTTAGGGGAGCAGTACTTC. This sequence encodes CSVQGLGEQYF.

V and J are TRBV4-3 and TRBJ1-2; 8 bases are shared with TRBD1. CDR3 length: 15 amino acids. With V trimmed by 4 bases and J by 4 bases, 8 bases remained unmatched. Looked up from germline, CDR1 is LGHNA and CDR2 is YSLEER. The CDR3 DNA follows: TGCGCCAGCAGCCGAACCGGACAGGGACTCTATGGCTACACCTTC. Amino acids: CASSRTGQGLYGYTF.

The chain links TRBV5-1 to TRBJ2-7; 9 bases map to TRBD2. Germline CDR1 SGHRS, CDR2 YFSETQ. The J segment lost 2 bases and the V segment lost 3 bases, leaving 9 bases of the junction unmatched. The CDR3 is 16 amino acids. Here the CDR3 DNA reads TGCGCCAGCAGCTCCGGACCTAGCGGGGCGACCTACGAGCAGTACTTC. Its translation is CASSSGPSGATYEQYF.

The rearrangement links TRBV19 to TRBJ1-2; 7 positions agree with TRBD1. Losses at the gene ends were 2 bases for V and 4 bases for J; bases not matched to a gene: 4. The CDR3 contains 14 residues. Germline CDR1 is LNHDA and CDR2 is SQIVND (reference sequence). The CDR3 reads CASSIRDSSYGYTF. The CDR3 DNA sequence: TGTGCCAGTAGTATAAGGGACAGCTCCTATGGCTACACCTTC.

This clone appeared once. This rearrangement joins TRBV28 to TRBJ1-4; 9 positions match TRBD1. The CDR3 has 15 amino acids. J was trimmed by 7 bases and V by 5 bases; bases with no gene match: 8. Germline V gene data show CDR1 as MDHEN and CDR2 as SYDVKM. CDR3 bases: TGTGCCAGCAGTAGTCTGGACAGGGGCGGTGAAAAACTGTTTTTT. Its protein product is CASSSLDRGGEKLFF. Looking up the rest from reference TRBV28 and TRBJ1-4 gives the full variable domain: DVKVTQSSRYLVKRTGEKVFLECVQDMDHENMFWYRQDPGLGLRLIYFSYDVKMKEKGDIPEGYSVSREKKERFSLILESASTNQTSMYLCASSSLDRGGEKLFFGSGTQLSVL.

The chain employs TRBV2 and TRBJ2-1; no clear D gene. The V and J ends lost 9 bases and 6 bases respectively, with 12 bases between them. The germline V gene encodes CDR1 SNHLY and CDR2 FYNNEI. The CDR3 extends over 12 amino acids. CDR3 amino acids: CASIQAFNEQFF. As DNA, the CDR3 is TGTGCCAGTATCCAGGCGTTCAATGAGCAGTTCTTC.

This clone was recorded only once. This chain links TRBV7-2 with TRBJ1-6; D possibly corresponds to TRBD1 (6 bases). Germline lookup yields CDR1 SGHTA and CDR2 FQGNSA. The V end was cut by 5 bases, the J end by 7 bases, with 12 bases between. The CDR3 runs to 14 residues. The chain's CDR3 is CASSVQGRNSPLHF. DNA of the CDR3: TGTGCCAGCAGCGTACAGGGTCGCAATTCACCCCTCCACTTT.

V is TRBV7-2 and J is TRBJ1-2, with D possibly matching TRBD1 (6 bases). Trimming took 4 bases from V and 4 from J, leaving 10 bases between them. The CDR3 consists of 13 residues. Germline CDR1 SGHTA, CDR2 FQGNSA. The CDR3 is CASSSGQFYGYTF. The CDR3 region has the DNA TGTGCCAGCAGCTCGGGACAATTCTATGGCTACACCTTC. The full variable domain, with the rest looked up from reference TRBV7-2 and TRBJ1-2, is GAGVSQSPSNKVTEKGKDVELRCDPISGHTALYWYRQSLGQGLEFLIYFQGNSAPDKSGLPSDRFSAERTGGSVSTLTIQRTQQEDSAVYLCASSSGQFYGYTFGSGTRLTVV.

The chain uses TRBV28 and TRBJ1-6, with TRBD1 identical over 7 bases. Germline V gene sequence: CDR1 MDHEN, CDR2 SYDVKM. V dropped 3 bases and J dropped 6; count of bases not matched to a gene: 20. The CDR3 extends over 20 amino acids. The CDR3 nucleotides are TGTGCCAGCAGTTTTCCCCTCCGGATGTCCGGGACAGCTTTTAATTCACCCCTCCACTTT. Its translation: CASSFPLRMSGTAFNSPLHF.

The CDR3 DNA is TGTGCCAGCTCACCAAGGACAAACACCGGGGAGCTGTTTTTT. It encodes CASSPRTNTGELFF. The chain recombines TRBV18 with TRBJ2-2; D may be TRBD1 (5 bases). Germline CDR1 is KGHSH and CDR2 is LQKENI. This CDR3 contains 14 residues. V lost 2 bases to trimming and J lost 2 bases, with 6 bases between them.

The CDR3 DNA sequence: TGCGCCAGCAGCTTGGCCCCGTATAAAGAGGAGCAGTACTTC. Its translation is CASSLAPYKEEQYF. The gene calls are TRBV5-1 and TRBJ2-7, with D hard to call. In germline, CDR1 is SGHRS, CDR2 YFSETQ. The V and J ends lost 0 bases and 7 bases respectively, with 14 bases between them. The CDR3 spans 14 residues.

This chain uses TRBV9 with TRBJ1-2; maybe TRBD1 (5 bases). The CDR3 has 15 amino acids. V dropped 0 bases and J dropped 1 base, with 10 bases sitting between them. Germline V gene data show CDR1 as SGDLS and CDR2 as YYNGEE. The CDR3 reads CASSVGRGLNYGYTF. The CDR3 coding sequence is TGTGCCAGCAGCGTAGGGAGGGGACTTAACTATGGCTACACCTTC. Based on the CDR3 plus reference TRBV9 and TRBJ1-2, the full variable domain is DSGVTQTPKHLITATGQRVTLRCSPRSGDLSVYWYQQSLDQGLQFLIQYYNGEERAKGNILERFSAQQFPDLHSELNLSSLELGDSALYFCASSVGRGLNYGYTFGSGTRLTVV.

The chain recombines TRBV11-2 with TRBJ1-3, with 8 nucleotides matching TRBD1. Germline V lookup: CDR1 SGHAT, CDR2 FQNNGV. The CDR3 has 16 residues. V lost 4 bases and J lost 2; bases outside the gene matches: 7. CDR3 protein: CASSSDRAFTGNTIYF. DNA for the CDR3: TGTGCCAGCAGCTCGGACAGGGCATTCACTGGAAACACCATATATTTT.

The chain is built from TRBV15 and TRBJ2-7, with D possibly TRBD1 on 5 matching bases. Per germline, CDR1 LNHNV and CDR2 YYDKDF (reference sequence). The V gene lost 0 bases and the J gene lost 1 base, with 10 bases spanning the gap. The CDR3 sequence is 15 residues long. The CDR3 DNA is TGTGCCACCAGCAGAGATGGGGCGGAGTCCTACGAGCAGTACTTC. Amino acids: CATSRDGAESYEQYF.

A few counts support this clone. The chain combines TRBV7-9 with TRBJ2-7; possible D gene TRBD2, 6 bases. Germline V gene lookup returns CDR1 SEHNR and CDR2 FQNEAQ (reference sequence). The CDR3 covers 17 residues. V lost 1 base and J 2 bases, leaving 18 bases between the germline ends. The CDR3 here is CASSLGAWAGNAYEQYF. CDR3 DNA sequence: TGTGCCAGCAGCTTAGGGGCGTGGGCGGGGAACGCCTACGAGCAGTACTTC.

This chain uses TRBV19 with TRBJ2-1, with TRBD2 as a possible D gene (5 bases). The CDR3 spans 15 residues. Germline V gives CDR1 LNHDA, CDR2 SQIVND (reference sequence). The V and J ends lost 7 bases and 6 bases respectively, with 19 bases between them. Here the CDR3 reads CASTPGKGTINEQFF. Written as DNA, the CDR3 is TGTGCCAGTACCCCCGGGAAGGGAACCATCAATGAGCAGTTCTTC.

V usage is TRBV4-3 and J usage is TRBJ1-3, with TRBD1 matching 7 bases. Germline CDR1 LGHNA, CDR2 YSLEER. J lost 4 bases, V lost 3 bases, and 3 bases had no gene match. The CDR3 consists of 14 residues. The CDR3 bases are TGCGCCAGCAGCCAGACAGGGTTAGGAAACACCATATATTTT. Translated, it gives CASSQTGLGNTIYF.